Presented here are 7 T cell receptor beta chains from one specimen sequenced in a study of T-cell reconstitution after alpha-beta-depleted transplantation in children. Molecular barcoding with unique molecular identifiers was used for the TCRbeta library. TCRdb re-called the PCR reads through MiXCR, storing one row per CDR3 protein. The sample carries approximately 980,000 distinct CDR3 sequences, about 31% recorded once. The sample in question was PBMCs, mostly from graft donor cells, obtained 360 days after TCRalphabeta/CD19-depleted stem cell transplant. The origin of the receptors is a boy under two years old who had a stem cell transplant for SCID, so the T cells may come from the graft donor.

The chain has TRBV4-1 and TRBJ1-1, with D tentatively TRBD1 (5 bases). The CDR3 extends over 18 amino acids. The V gene lost 0 bases and the J gene lost 5 bases, with 22 bases spanning the gap. Germline loops: CDR1 MGHRA, CDR2 YSYEKL. The DNA for the CDR3 is TGCGCCAGCAGCCAAGATTACGGGGGTGGGATGAGTAGGACTGAAGCTTTCTTT. Its protein product is CASSQDYGGGMSRTEAFF.

This clonotype was counted only a few times. The chain employs TRBV14 and TRBJ2-3; TRBD1 or TRBD2 may be the D gene (6 bases each). The CDR3 is made up of 16 amino acids. V gave up 1 base and J gave up 0 bases, with 11 bases separating them. Germline assignment: CDR1 SGHDN and CDR2 FVKESK. The CDR3 region has the DNA TGTGCCAGCAGCCAAGCAGAGGGGGGAAGCACAGATACGCAGTATTTT. This sequence encodes CASSQAEGGSTDTQYF.

This chain connects TRBV10-3 to TRBJ2-6, with D uncertain. The germline gives CDR1 ENHRY, CDR2 SYGVKD. This CDR3 has 16 residues. V lost 0 bases, J lost 1 base, and 7 bases lay in between. This CDR3 reads CAISESVISGANVLTF. Written as DNA, the CDR3 is TGTGCCATCAGTGAGTCGGTAATATCTGGGGCCAACGTCCTGACTTTC.

The sample holds a few counts of this clonotype. The chain is built from TRBV29-1 and TRBJ2-7; D might be TRBD1 (5 bases). The V and J ends lost 3 bases and 6 bases respectively, with 15 bases between them. The germline gives CDR1 SQVTM, CDR2 ANQGSEA. This CDR3 has 13 residues. CDR3 residues: CSVDRQGSSEQYF. Written as DNA, the CDR3 is TGCAGCGTTGATCGCCAGGGAAGTTCCGAGCAGTACTTC.

The rearrangement links TRBV20-1 to TRBJ2-5; D is perhaps TRBD1 or TRBD2 (6 bases each). Trimming pared 3 bases from V and 2 bases from J, leaving 22 bases between. CDR1 DFQATT and CDR2 SNEGSKA come from the germline V gene (reference sequence). There are 17 residues in the CDR3. The CDR3 loop reads CSARRGSGQTPQETQYF. In nucleotides, the CDR3 is TGCAGTGCTAGGAGAGGTAGCGGACAGACCCCACAAGAGACCCAGTACTTC.

The J gene is TRBJ2-2, the V gene TRBV12-3 or TRBV12-4, with 7 bases aligning to TRBD1. This CDR3 is built from 16 residues. Losses at the gene ends were 6 bases for V and 3 bases for J; bases not matched to a gene: 10. The CDR3, as DNA: TGTGCCAGCAGCCGAGGACAGGTGCGGTACACCGGGGAGCTGTTTTTT. Translation gives CASSRGQVRYTGELFF.

V gene TRBV7-3 combines with J gene TRBJ2-1; TRBD2 aligns across 9 bases. Germline V gene lookup returns CDR1 SGHTA and CDR2 FQGTGA. The CDR3 is made up of 17 amino acids. Trimming removed 2 bases from V and 4 bases from J; junction bases left unmatched: 9. CDR3 nucleotide sequence: TGTGCCAGCAGCTTAGTTGGCGGGGGGGCCCCATACAATGAGCAGTTCTTC. Its protein product is CASSLVGGGAPYNEQFF.